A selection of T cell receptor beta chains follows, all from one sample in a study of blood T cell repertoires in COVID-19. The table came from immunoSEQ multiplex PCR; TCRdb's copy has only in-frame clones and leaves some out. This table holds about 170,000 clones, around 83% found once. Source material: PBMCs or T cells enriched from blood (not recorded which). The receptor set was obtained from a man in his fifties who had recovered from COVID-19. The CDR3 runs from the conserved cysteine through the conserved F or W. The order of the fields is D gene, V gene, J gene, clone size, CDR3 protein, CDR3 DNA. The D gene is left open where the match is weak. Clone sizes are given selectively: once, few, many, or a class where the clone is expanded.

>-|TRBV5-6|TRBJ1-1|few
CASTWRGFGTEAFF
TGTGCCAGCACTTGGCGGGGATTTGGCACTGAAGCTTTCTTT
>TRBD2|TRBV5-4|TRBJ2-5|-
CASSLEASGGGETQYF
TGTGCCAGCAGCTTAGAGGCTAGCGGGGGTGGGGAGACCCAGTACTTC
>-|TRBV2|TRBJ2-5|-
CASRVPGLYAAGETQYF
TGTGCCAGCAGGGTTCCGGGACTTTACGCAGCTGGGGAGACCCAGTACTTC
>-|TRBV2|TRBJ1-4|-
CASSETEFVRGKLFF
TGTGCCAGCAGTGAAACCGAGTTCGTCAGAGGAAAACTGTTTTTT
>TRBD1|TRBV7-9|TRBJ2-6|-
CASSSTGEGANVLTF
TGTGCCAGCAGCTCAACAGGGGAAGGGGCCAACGTCCTGACTTTC
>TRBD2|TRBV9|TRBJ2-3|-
CASSVMSRGGTDTQYF
TGTGCCAGCAGCGTAATGTCTCGGGGGGGCACAGATACGCAGTATTTT
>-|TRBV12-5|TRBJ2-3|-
CASGADRSDTQYF
TGTGCTAGTGGAGCCGACAGGTCAGATACGCAGTATTTT
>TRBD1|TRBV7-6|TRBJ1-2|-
CASSLATGGSSGYTF
TGTGCCAGCAGCTTAGCGACAGGGGGCTCTTCCGGCTACACCTTC
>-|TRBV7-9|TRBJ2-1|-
CASSPQGKGFSYNEQFF
TGTGCCAGCAGCCCTCAGGGGAAGGGTTTCTCCTACAATGAGCAGTTCTTC
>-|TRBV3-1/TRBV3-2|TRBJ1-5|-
CASSQARSQPQHF
TGTGCCAGCAGCCAAGCTAGAAGTCAGCCCCAGCATTTT
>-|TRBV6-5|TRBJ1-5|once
CASSRPNQPQHF
TGTGCCAGCAGTCGTCCCAATCAGCCCCAGCATTTT
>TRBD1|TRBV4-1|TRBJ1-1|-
CASSQGGGQGATTEAFF
TGCGCCAGCAGCCAGGGGGGAGGACAGGGGGCGACCACTGAAGCTTTCTTT
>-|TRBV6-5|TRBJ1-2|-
CASGRERYGYTF
TGTGCCAGTGGCCGGGAGCGCTATGGCTACACCTTC
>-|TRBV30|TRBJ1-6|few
CAWSVLRNPNSPLHF
TGTGCCTGGAGTGTCCTACGAAACCCCAATTCACCCCTCCACTTT
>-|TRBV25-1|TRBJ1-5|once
CASSELAAVYSNQPQHF
TGTGCCAGCAGTGAACTCGCGGCGGTTTATAGCAATCAGCCCCAGCATTTT
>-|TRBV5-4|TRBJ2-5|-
CASSLALAEETQYF
TGTGCCAGCAGCTTGGCACTAGCCGAAGAGACCCAGTACTTC
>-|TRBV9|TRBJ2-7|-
CASSVGAGGSSYEQYF
TGTGCCAGCAGCGTAGGTGCAGGGGGGAGCTCCTACGAGCAGTACTTC
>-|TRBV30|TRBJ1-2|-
CAWRRQLEGDGYTF
TGTGCCTGGAGACGACAGCTCGAGGGGGATGGCTACACCTTC
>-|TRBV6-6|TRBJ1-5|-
CASSQQGGLSNQPQHF
TGTGCCAGCAGTCAACAGGGTGGATTAAGCAATCAGCCCCAGCATTTT
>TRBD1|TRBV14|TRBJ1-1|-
CASSQGTGANTAWNTEAFF
TGTGCCAGCAGCCAAGGGACAGGAGCTAATACCGCTTGGAACACTGAAGCTTTCTTT
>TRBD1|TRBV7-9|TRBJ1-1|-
CASSYFRDRNTEAFF
TGTGCCAGCAGCTACTTTCGGGACAGGAACACTGAAGCTTTCTTT
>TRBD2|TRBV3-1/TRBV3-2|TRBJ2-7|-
CASSQGLAGGLVEQYF
TGTGCCAGCAGCCAAGGACTAGCGGGCGGGCTGGTCGAGCAGTACTTC
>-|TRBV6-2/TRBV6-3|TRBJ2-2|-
CASSYPRLVGAGELFF
TGTGCCAGCAGTTACCCCCGGTTGGTAGGGGCCGGGGAGCTGTTTTTT
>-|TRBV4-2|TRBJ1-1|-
CASSQGAFSPNTEAFF
TGTGCCAGCAGCCAAGGAGCATTCTCGCCGAACACTGAAGCTTTCTTT
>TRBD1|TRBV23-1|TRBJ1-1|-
CASSHSDRPRAFF
TGCGCCAGCAGTCACTCGGACAGGCCTAGGGCTTTCTTT
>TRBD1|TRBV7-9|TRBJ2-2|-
CASSERQGWTGELFF
TGTGCCAGCAGCGAGAGACAGGGTTGGACCGGGGAGCTGTTTTTT
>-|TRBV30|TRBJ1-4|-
CAWTRVTNEKLFF
TGTGCCTGGACCAGGGTAACTAATGAAAAACTGTTTTTT
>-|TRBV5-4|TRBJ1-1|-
CASSLRSEGKAFF
TGTGCCAGCAGCTTAAGGTCAGAGGGCAAAGCTTTCTTT
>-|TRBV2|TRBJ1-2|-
CATLGVTANYGYTF
TGTGCCACCCTAGGGGTCACAGCTAACTATGGCTACACCTTC
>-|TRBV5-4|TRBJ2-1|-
CASSPGHRSSYNEQFF
TGTGCCAGCAGCCCGGGACACCGGAGCTCCTACAATGAGCAGTTCTTC
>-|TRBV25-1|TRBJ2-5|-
CASSEFRKETQYF
TGTGCCAGCAGTGAATTCAGAAAAGAGACCCAGTACTTC
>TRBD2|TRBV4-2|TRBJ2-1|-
CASSPQVTSGGASSYNEQFF
TGTGCCAGCAGCCCCCAGGTCACTAGCGGGGGGGCTAGCTCCTACAATGAGCAGTTCTTC
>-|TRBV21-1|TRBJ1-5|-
CASSKIGRPDQPQHF
TGTGCCAGCAGCAAAATAGGCAGGCCCGATCAGCCCCAGCATTTT
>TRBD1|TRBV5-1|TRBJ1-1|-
CASRPGGESTEAFF
TGCGCCAGCAGGCCAGGGGGCGAGAGCACTGAAGCTTTCTTT
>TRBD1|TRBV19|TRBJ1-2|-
CASSIDRGRSGYTF
TGTGCCAGTAGTATAGATAGGGGGCGCAGCGGCTACACCTTC
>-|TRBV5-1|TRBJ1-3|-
CASSLGGLSSGNTIYF
TGCGCCAGCAGCTTGGGGGGGCTAAGCTCTGGAAACACCATATATTTT